Presented here are 17 T cell receptor beta chains from one specimen sequenced in a study of metastatic and nonmetastatic thyroid tumors. TCRdb re-clonotyped the PCR reads via MiXCR. The table includes under 20,000 clones, roughly 34% detected once. Thyroid surgery took place with no prior treatment in any patient. The sample comprised tumor tissue. The receptor source for this set is a male donor with papillary thyroid cancer or a benign thyroid nodule (not recorded which). Some clones in this sample may be carry-over from other donors' samples.

The sample holds a few counts of this clone. The chain links TRBV28 to TRBJ2-7; 9 bases are a match to TRBD2. V lost 9 bases, J lost 3 bases, and 12 bases stayed unmatched. This CDR3 has 15 amino acids. The germline V gene encodes CDR1 MDHEN and CDR2 SYDVKM. The CDR3, as DNA: TGTGCCAGTCCTTTAGAAGAGCGGGAGGACTACGAGCAGTACTTC. Its protein is CASPLEEREDYEQYF.

This clone ranks as medium-sized. V is TRBV6-2 or TRBV6-3 and J is TRBJ1-1; 7 bases match TRBD1. CDR1 is MNHEY and CDR2 is SVGEGT in the germline V gene. V lost 0 bases, J lost 4 bases, and 5 bases stayed unmatched. This CDR3 region has 15 residues. The CDR3 here is CASSYSTGVLTEAFF. The CDR3 DNA reads TGTGCCAGCAGTTACTCAACAGGGGTTCTCACTGAAGCTTTCTTT.

This chain joins TRBV2 and TRBJ2-7, with D perhaps TRBD1 (5 bases). The germline V gene encodes CDR1 SNHLY and CDR2 FYNNEI. CDR3 length: 14 residues. Trimming removed 6 bases at V and 2 bases at J, with 14 bases between. The CDR3 is CASRTQQVTYEQYF. CDR3 bases: TGTGCCAGCAGAACCCAACAGGTCACCTACGAGCAGTACTTC.

A remark on this clone: This may come from a read error, since a much larger clone is one base off. The rearrangement uses TRBV19 and TRBJ1-6; D remains unclear. CDR1 LNHDA and CDR2 SQIVND come from the germline V gene (reference sequence). This CDR3 region has 14 residues. The CDR3 here is CASSIEPRDSPPHF. In DNA form, the CDR3 reads TGTGCCAGTAGTATAGAGCCCCGGGATTCACCCCCCCACTTT. The whole variable domain, filled in from reference TRBV19 and TRBJ1-6, reads DGGITQSPKYLFRKEGQNVTLSCEQNLNHDAMYWYRQDPGQGLRLIYYSQIVNDFQKGDIAEGYSVSREKKESFPLTVTSAQKNPTAFYLCASSIEPRDSPPHFGNGTRLTVT.

In this sample, this clone turned up a few times. The rearrangement joins TRBV5-1 to TRBJ2-6; 9 bases map to TRBD1. From germline, CDR1 is SGHRS and CDR2 YFSETQ. V was clipped by 0 bases and J by 2 bases; unmatched bases: 3. CDR3 length: 17 amino acids. The CDR3 DNA follows: TGCGCCAGCAGCTTGGGGACAGGGGTCGCTGGGGCCAACGTCCTGACTTTC. Translated, it gives CASSLGTGVAGANVLTF.

This clone has more than one count but fewer than ten. This chain uses TRBV28 with TRBJ1-5; the D gene is possibly TRBD1 (6 bases). Germline lookup yields CDR1 MDHEN and CDR2 SYDVKM. This CDR3 has 12 residues. V was trimmed by 6 bases and J by 5 bases, leaving 8 bases between them. The CDR3 DNA follows: TGTGCCAGCAGAGGGGGTGATCAGCCCCAGCATTTT. It translates to CASRGGDQPQHF.

In this sample, this clone is medium-sized (0.01 to 0.1%). V gene TRBV11-2 combines with J gene TRBJ2-3, with 10 positions matching TRBD2. Per the germline V gene, CDR1 is SGHAT and CDR2 is FQNNGV. With V trimmed by 0 bases and J by 6 bases, 9 bases remained unmatched. The CDR3 length is 17 residues. CDR3 sequence: CASSLDLAGGFTDTQYF. DNA for the CDR3: TGTGCCAGCAGCTTAGACTTAGCGGGGGGTTTTACGGATACGCAGTATTTT.

This clone came up many times. Here the CDR3 omits its conserved ending phenylalanine or tryptophan, so a read error is the likely source. The V and J genes are TRBV6-1 and TRBJ2-3; possible D gene TRBD1, 6 bases. Germline CDR1 reads MNHNS; CDR2 reads SASEGT. V lost 6 bases and J 6 bases, leaving 22 bases between the germline ends. This CDR3 is built from 16 residues. CDR3 sequence reads: CASRNYRVSASDTQYS. CDR3 sequence (DNA): TGTGCCAGCAGGAACTACAGGGTCTCCGCGAGCGATACGCAGTATTCT.

This clone was counted many times. The chain is built from TRBV12-3 or TRBV12-4 and TRBJ2-3; no firm D call. CDR3 size: 14 residues. V was pared by 4 bases and J by 5 bases, with 13 bases between. The CDR3 nucleotides read TGTGCCAGCAGTTACCGAAGTCCGATAGATACGCAGTATTTT. Amino acid sequence: CASSYRSPIDTQYF.

This clone occurred a few times. The rearrangement joins TRBV25-1 to TRBJ2-7; D is unresolved. From germline, CDR1 is MGHDK and CDR2 SYGVNS. V lost 3 bases, J lost 1 base, and 13 bases lay in between. CDR3 size: 15 residues. The CDR3 loop is CASSDEKTQSYEQYF. Here the CDR3 DNA reads TGTGCCAGCAGTGACGAGAAGACACAATCCTACGAGCAGTACTTC.

In regard to this clone: The conserved phenylalanine or tryptophan normally closing the CDR3 is absent here, so this likely arose from a read error. The V call is TRBV10-2, the J call TRBJ1-2; TRBD1 matches at 8 bases. The CDR3 has 14 amino acids. Germline assignment: CDR1 WSHSY and CDR2 SAAADI. The CDR3 here is CASSSGQGHYCYTL. CDR3 DNA sequence: TGCGCCAGCAGCTCTGGACAGGGCCACTATTGCTACACCCTC.

This clone was recorded at least ten times. This chain connects TRBV12-3 or TRBV12-4 to TRBJ2-1, with TRBD1 matching over 8 bases. With 7 bases clipped from V and 3 bases from J, the junction kept 8 bases outside the gene matches. CDR3 length equals 15 residues. Here the CDR3 reads CASTDDRGFYNEQFF. The CDR3 DNA is TGTGCCAGCACCGATGACAGGGGCTTCTACAATGAGCAGTTCTTC.

A single count supports this clone. Sequence at one end of the junction differs from germline and may be a read error. The CDR3 protein is CASSLGSRQNTESFF. DNA for the CDR3: TGTGCCAGCAGCTTAGGGTCCCGACAGAACACTGAATCTTTCTTT. V usage is TRBV7-6 and J usage is TRBJ1-1; maybe TRBD1 (5 bases). This CDR3 has 15 residues. Germline CDR1 is SGHVS and CDR2 is FNYEAQ.

This clone appeared once. A read error is possible here, since a much larger clone lies one base away. The chain couples TRBV9 to TRBJ1-1; 7 bases map to TRBD1. CDR3 length: 15 amino acids. Germline assignment: CDR1 SGDLS and CDR2 YYNGEE. The CDR3 region is CASTDTGALNTESFF. The CDR3 DNA follows: TGTGCCAGCACCGATACAGGGGCCCTGAACACTGAATCTTTCTTT.

This clone was observed many times. V and J are TRBV3-1 and TRBJ2-2; TRBD2 aligns across 7 bases. Trimming at V came to 8 bases and at J to 1 base, leaving 4 bases not matched to a gene. CDR1 LGHDT and CDR2 YNNKEL come from the germline V gene (reference sequence). This CDR3 contains 14 residues. DNA of the CDR3: TGTGCCAGCCTCAGCGGGAAGAACACCGGGGAGCTGTTTTTT. It codes for CASLSGKNTGELFF.

By sample share, this clone is medium-sized. The chain combines TRBV6-1 with TRBJ2-7; D not resolved. Germline loops: CDR1 MNHNS, CDR2 SASEGT. V was trimmed by 2 bases and J by 4 bases, leaving 18 bases between them. The CDR3 totals 16 residues. The CDR3 DNA follows: TGTGCCAGCAGTGAATTTTTAGGTTCCCAAGGGTACGAGCAGTACTTC. The encoded protein is CASSEFLGSQGYEQYF.

Note on this clone: At one of its ends the junction is not consistent with the germline gene, which may arise from a read error. The chain joins TRBV5-5 to TRBJ1-2; no definite D call. Germline loops: CDR1 SGHKS, CDR2 YYEKEE (reference sequence). This CDR3 has 15 residues. The DNA of the CDR3 is TGTGCCAACAGCCTTCAGGTGTTTGCGCGCTATGGCTACACCTTC. It encodes CANSLQVFARYGYTF.